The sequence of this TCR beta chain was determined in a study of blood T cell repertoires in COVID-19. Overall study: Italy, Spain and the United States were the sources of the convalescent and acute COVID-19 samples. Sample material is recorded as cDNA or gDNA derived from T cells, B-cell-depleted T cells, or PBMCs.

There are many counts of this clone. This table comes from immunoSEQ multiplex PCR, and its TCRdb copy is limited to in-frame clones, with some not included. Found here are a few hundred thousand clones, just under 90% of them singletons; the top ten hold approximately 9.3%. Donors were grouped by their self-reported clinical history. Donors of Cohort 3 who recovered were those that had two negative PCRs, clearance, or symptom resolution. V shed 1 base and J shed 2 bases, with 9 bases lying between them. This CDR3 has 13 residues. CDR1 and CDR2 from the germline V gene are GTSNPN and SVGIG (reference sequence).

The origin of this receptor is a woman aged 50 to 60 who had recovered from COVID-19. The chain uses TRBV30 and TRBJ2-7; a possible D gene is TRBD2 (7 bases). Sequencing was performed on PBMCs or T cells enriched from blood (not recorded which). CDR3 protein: CAWSEGGTYEQYF. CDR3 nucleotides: TGTGCCTGGAGTGAGGGGGGGACCTACGAGCAGTACTTC.